A single T cell receptor (beta chain) is shown here with its context. Trimming shortened V by 6 bases and J by 1 base, and 20 bases separated the two germline ends. The CDR3 sequence is 17 residues long. Generated by immunoSEQ multiplex PCR, the TCRdb table keeps only in-frame clones and is missing some. The sample lists over 200,000 clones, roughly 80% seen once, with about 5% in the top ten. The data stem from a study of blood T cell repertoires in COVID-19. Sequencing was carried out using peripheral blood. The rearrangement joins TRBV23-1 to TRBJ2-3; D might be TRBD1 (5 bases). TRBV23-1 is sorted into the ORF group, with uncertain function. The receptor was derived from a human donor in a cohort sampled during active COVID-19. CDR3 sequence: CASRRRQTHTRTDTQYF. CDR3 DNA sequence: TGCGCCAGCAGGCGACGACAGACACACACCCGCACAGATACGCAGTATTTT.